The 31 T cell receptor beta chains presented below share a single source sample, sequenced in a study of PD-1 blockade in classical Hodgkin lymphoma. With no exception, relapse followed autologous stem cell transplantation in all patients, and brentuximab vedotin exposure varied. The table came from immunoSEQ multiplex PCR; TCRdb's copy has only in-frame clones and leaves some out. The data show over 10,000 clones, around 77% seen once. The sample consisted of peripheral blood mononuclear cells (PBMCs), taken at baseline. The receptors come from a human donor with classical Hodgkin lymphoma.

The chain is built from TRBV29-1 and TRBJ2-7; TRBD1 matches at 8 bases. Per the germline V gene, CDR1 is SQVTM and CDR2 is ANQGSEA. The V and J ends lost 4 bases and 2 bases, in that order; junction bases with no gene match: 1. The CDR3 covers 12 residues. CDR3 sequence (DNA): TGCAGCGTTGGGACAGGGACCTACGAGCAGTACTTC. It translates to CSVGTGTYEQYF.

The chain recombines TRBV11-2 with TRBJ2-2; no reliable D call. Per germline, CDR1 SGHAT and CDR2 FQNNGV. The CDR3 covers 17 residues. V was trimmed by 5 bases and J by 0 bases, leaving 16 bases between them. Written as DNA, the CDR3 is TGTGCCAGCAGCCGCAATCGACTCATCGCGAACACCGGGGAGCTGTTTTTT. The encoded protein is CASSRNRLIANTGELFF.

The chain links TRBV6-1 to TRBJ2-3, with D possibly being TRBD2 (5 bases). Trimming removed 2 bases at V and 8 bases at J, with 17 bases between. This CDR3 has 15 residues. The germline gives CDR1 MNHNS, CDR2 SASEGT. CDR3 nucleotides: TGTGCCAGCAGTGAAAGTGGCGGGCTCCGAGGTACGCAGTATTTT. Translated, it gives CASSESGGLRGTQYF.

This chain joins TRBV5-1 and TRBJ2-2; D gene uncertain. The CDR3 is 15 residues long. Germline V gives CDR1 SGHRS, CDR2 YFSETQ. V was clipped by 6 bases and J by 2 bases, with 14 bases between them. CDR3: CASTPGNLNTGELFF. As DNA, the CDR3 is TGCGCCAGCACGCCGGGCAACTTAAACACCGGGGAGCTGTTTTTT. Variable domain in full (rest from reference TRBV5-1 and TRBJ2-2): KAGVTQTPRYLIKTRGQQVTLSCSPISGHRSVSWYQQTPGQGLQFLFEYFSETQRNKGNFPGRFSGRQFSNSRSEMNVSTLELGDSALYLCASTPGNLNTGELFFGEGSRLTVL.

Only a few counts were recorded for this clone. The V and J genes are TRBV5-1 and TRBJ1-5; D is perhaps TRBD1 (6 bases). The germline V gene encodes CDR1 SGHRS and CDR2 YFSETQ. V shed 4 bases and J shed 3 bases, with 14 bases lying between them. The CDR3 is 15 residues long. The CDR3 nucleotides read TGCGCCAGCAGCGCCGGGACAAGCGCCAATCAGCCCCAGCATTTT. Translation: CASSAGTSANQPQHF.

This sequence joins TRBV7-9 and TRBJ2-1, with TRBD2 identical over 16 bases. Per germline, CDR1 SEHNR and CDR2 FQNEAQ (reference sequence). The CDR3 has 18 amino acids. After removal of 1 base from V and 6 bases from J, the junction contained 6 bases not matched to a gene. This chain's CDR3 is CASSLVPGLAGGRNEQFF. CDR3 nucleotide sequence: TGTGCCAGCAGCTTAGTTCCGGGACTAGCGGGGGGGCGCAATGAGCAGTTCTTC.

This chain links TRBV6-5 with TRBJ2-3; no clear D. Germline CDR1 is MNHEY and CDR2 is SVGAGI. The CDR3 covers 13 residues. The V and J ends lost 6 bases and 0 bases respectively, with 7 bases between them. DNA for the CDR3: TGTGCCAGCAGCAGGTCTAGCACAGATACGCAGTATTTT. It specifies CASSRSSTDTQYF.

This rearrangement joins TRBV11-2 to TRBJ2-3; D unclear. Trimming removed 4 bases at V and 4 bases at J, with 9 bases between. Per the germline V gene, CDR1 is SGHAT and CDR2 is FQNNGV. There are 13 residues in the CDR3. CDR3 nucleotides: TGTGCCAGCAGCTACGGGTTTTCAGATACGCAGTATTTT. As protein: CASSYGFSDTQYF.

The chain employs TRBV27 and TRBJ2-2; D is possibly TRBD2 (5 bases). Germline assignment: CDR1 MNHEY and CDR2 SMNVEV (reference sequence). Trimming pared 5 bases from V and 4 bases from J, leaving 17 bases between. The CDR3 contains 16 residues. The CDR3 loop reads CASSPVRLILTGELFF. CDR3 sequence (DNA): TGTGCCAGCAGTCCCGTTCGACTAATACTCACCGGGGAGCTGTTTTTT.

This clone has just one count. V and J are TRBV6-5 and TRBJ2-7, with a weak D call TRBD1 (6 bases). V shed 8 bases and J shed 1 base, with 18 bases lying between them. The CDR3 runs to 15 residues. Germline V gene sequence: CDR1 MNHEY, CDR2 SVGAGI. This CDR3 is CASGVGTGWSYEQYF. In DNA, the CDR3 is TGTGCCAGCGGGGTCGGCACAGGGTGGTCCTACGAGCAGTACTTC.

The rearrangement links TRBV7-2 to TRBJ2-3, with TRBD2 identical over 12 bases. CDR1 is SGHTA and CDR2 is FQGNSA in the germline V gene. The CDR3 has 16 residues. V was pared by 4 bases and J by 1 base, with 3 bases of the junction left unmatched. The CDR3 DNA follows: TGTGCCAGCAGCTCACTAGCGGGGGGAGGCACAGATACGCAGTATTTT. Amino acid sequence: CASSSLAGGGTDTQYF.

This rearrangement joins TRBV5-1 to TRBJ2-7, with 11 bases lining up with TRBD2. Germline V gene data show CDR1 as SGHRS and CDR2 as YFSETQ. Trimming cost V 0 bases and J 6 bases; bases outside gene matches: 5. CDR3 length: 15 residues. The CDR3 coding sequence is TGCGCCAGCAGCTTGGCTACTAGCGGGGGTCGCGAGCAGTACTTC. It translates to CASSLATSGGREQYF.

V and J are TRBV6-6 and TRBJ2-7; D remains unclear. Germline V gene lookup returns CDR1 MNHNY and CDR2 SVGAGI (reference sequence). The CDR3 spans 11 residues. Trimming removed 10 bases at V and 3 bases at J, with 10 bases between. The CDR3 DNA sequence: TGTGCCACGACGACCTACTACGAGCAGTACTTC. Translation gives CATTTYYEQYF.

The V gene is TRBV18, the J gene TRBJ2-1, with unresolved D. Germline values: CDR1 KGHSH, CDR2 LQKENI. The CDR3 consists of 17 residues. Trimming shortened V by 2 bases and J by 2 bases, and 16 bases separated the two germline ends. This chain's CDR3 is CASSPNSLQRTYNEQFF. For the CDR3, the DNA is TGTGCCAGCTCACCAAATTCATTACAGCGTACCTACAATGAGCAGTTCTTC.

The chain links TRBV11-3 to TRBJ1-4; 7 nucleotides agree with TRBD1. The trim removed 3 bases at V and 8 bases at J, leaving 12 bases unmatched. The CDR3 is 16 amino acids. Germline V CDR1 and CDR2: SGHNT, YENEEA. The CDR3 nucleotides read TGTGCCAGCAGCTTCGTCGACAGGGCGAATTACGAAAAACTGTTTTTT. It translates to CASSFVDRANYEKLFF. The full variable domain, completed using reference TRBV11-3 and TRBJ1-4, is EAGVVQSPRYKIIEKKQPVAFWCNPISGHNTLYWYLQNLGQGPELLIRYENEEAVDDSQLPKDRFSAERLKGVDSTLKIQPAELGDSAVYLCASSFVDRANYEKLFFGSGTQLSVL.

This clone was found a few times. The chain links TRBV2 to TRBJ1-6, with 7 bases fitting TRBD1. The CDR3 is 17 amino acids. Germline V gene lookup returns CDR1 SNHLY and CDR2 FYNNEI. Trimming removed 4 bases from V and 3 bases from J; junction bases left unmatched: 9. The CDR3 coding sequence is TGTGCCAGCAGTGGAGAGCCGGGACAGAGCTATAATTCACCCCTCCACTTT. Protein sequence: CASSGEPGQSYNSPLHF. The full variable domain, its missing parts supplied by reference TRBV2 and TRBJ1-6, is EPEVTQTPSHQVTQMGQEVILRCVPISNHLYFYWYRQILGQKVEFLVSFYNNEISEKSEIFDDQFSVERPDGSNFTLKIRSTKLEDSAMYFCASSGEPGQSYNSPLHFGNGTRLTVT.

This clone was seen just once. The V call is TRBV5-1, the J call TRBJ2-7, with D unresolved. The CDR3 extends over 15 amino acids. CDR1 is SGHRS and CDR2 is YFSETQ in the germline V gene. The V and J ends lost 2 bases and 3 bases respectively, with 15 bases between them. The CDR3 DNA reads TGCGCCAGCAGCTTCATGACTGCCTATCACTACGAGCAGTACTTC. Its translation is CASSFMTAYHYEQYF.

This clone came up once. The chain links TRBV6-5 to TRBJ2-5; D remains unclear. Trimming shortened V by 0 bases and J by 7 bases, and 12 bases separated the two germline ends. This CDR3 contains 14 residues. In germline, CDR1 is MNHEY, CDR2 SVGAGI. The CDR3 DNA reads as TGTGCCAGCAGTTACTCCGGGCGGCAGCCGACCCAGTACTTC. It codes for CASSYSGRQPTQYF.

V usage is TRBV7-9 and J usage is TRBJ2-3; 8 nucleotides line up with TRBD1. Germline V gene lookup returns CDR1 SEHNR and CDR2 FQNEAQ (reference sequence). V lost 8 bases to trimming and J lost 6 bases; unmatched junction nucleotides: 7. The CDR3 contains 13 residues. Here the CDR3 reads CASGQGARDTQYF. The CDR3 DNA reads TGTGCCAGCGGGCAGGGGGCGAGGGATACGCAGTATTTT. Combining the CDR3 with reference TRBV7-9 and TRBJ2-3 gives the whole variable domain DTGVSQNPRHKITKRGQNVTFRCDPISEHNRLYWYRQTLGQGPEFLTYFQNEAQLEKSRLLSDRFSAERPKGSFSTLEIQRTEQGDSAMYLCASGQGARDTQYFGPGTRLTVL.

The chain is built from TRBV2 and TRBJ1-4, with 7 bases aligning to TRBD1. J lost 0 bases, V lost 4 bases, and 11 bases had no gene match. This CDR3 is 18 amino acids long. Germline V lookup: CDR1 SNHLY, CDR2 FYNNEI. The CDR3 DNA reads TGTGCCAGCAGTGGCCGGACAGGAGTCCTCACAACTAATGAAAAACTGTTTTTT. It codes for CASSGRTGVLTTNEKLFF.

This chain links TRBV5-1 with TRBJ2-3; 11 nucleotides match TRBD2. Trimming took 4 bases from V and 3 from J; bases not matched to a gene: 4. This CDR3 has 15 residues. From germline, CDR1 is SGHRS and CDR2 YFSETQ. CDR3 amino acids: CASSLLAGVTDTQYF. The CDR3 coding sequence is TGCGCCAGCAGCCTACTAGCGGGGGTTACAGATACGCAGTATTTT.

The chain links TRBV5-4 to TRBJ2-3; possibly TRBD1 for D (6 bases). Trimming took off 4 bases at V and 0 bases at J, with 15 bases between the two ends. CDR1 is SGHNT and CDR2 is YYREEE in the germline V gene (reference sequence). This CDR3 is 16 amino acids long. The chain's CDR3 is CASSPGVSTSTDTQYF. The CDR3 bases are TGTGCCAGCAGCCCAGGGGTCTCAACTAGCACAGATACGCAGTATTTT.

The chain has TRBV4-1 and TRBJ1-3; the D gene is possibly TRBD1 (5 bases). Trimming took 0 bases from V and 4 from J, leaving 13 bases between them. Germline V CDR1 and CDR2: MGHRA, YSYEKL. The CDR3 sequence is 16 residues long. CDR3 residues: CASSQELGLLGNTIYF. The CDR3 nucleotides read TGCGCCAGCAGCCAAGAACTGGGGCTATTGGGAAACACCATATATTTT.

A few counts support this clone. The chain combines TRBV7-2 with TRBJ2-3; D possibly uses TRBD1 or TRBD2 (5 bases each). Germline-derived CDR1 and CDR2 are SGHTA and FQGNSA. CDR3 length: 12 residues. The ends were cut back, 7 bases at V and 9 bases at J, with 14 bases in the middle. The CDR3 DNA reads TGTGCCAGCACCGCACTAGGGGCCACGCAGTATTTT. As protein: CASTALGATQYF.

The rearrangement uses TRBV6-5 and TRBJ2-7, with D possibly matching TRBD2 (6 bases). The CDR3 sequence is 15 residues long. Germline V CDR1 and CDR2: MNHEY, SVGAGI. Trimming pared 6 bases from V and 0 bases from J, leaving 15 bases between. As DNA, the CDR3 is TGTGCCAGCAGCCGTACTAGCTTGGGCTCCTACGAGCAGTACTTC. Protein: CASSRTSLGSYEQYF.

The chain joins TRBV18 to TRBJ1-1; D is perhaps TRBD1 (5 bases). Per germline, CDR1 KGHSH and CDR2 LQKENI. Between the trimmed V and J ends, which lost 6 bases and 5 bases, there was a span of 19 bases. CDR3 length: 15 amino acids. This chain's CDR3 is CASSPGSAGITEAFF. CDR3 sequence (DNA): TGTGCCAGCTCCCCCGGCTCGGCAGGGATAACTGAAGCTTTCTTT.

The V gene is TRBV5-5, the J gene TRBJ2-5; D might be TRBD2 (6 bases). The J call is uncertain, as TRBJ2-7 better fits the DNA end. CDR3 length: 14 residues. The germline V gene encodes CDR1 SGHKS and CDR2 YYEKEE (reference sequence). The CDR3 spells CASNQVVGGGEQYF. CDR3 DNA: TGTGCCAGCAACCAGGTGGTGGGAGGAGGCGAGCAGTACTTC.

The J gene is TRBJ2-3, the V gene TRBV30; D is undetermined. Germline V CDR1 and CDR2: GTSNPN, SVGIG (reference sequence). V lost 3 bases and J 2 bases, leaving 15 bases between the germline ends. This CDR3 has 15 residues. CDR3 nucleotides: TGTGCCTGGAGCGTAGGTTTTATATTCACAGATACGCAGTATTTT. Translation gives CAWSVGFIFTDTQYF.

J is TRBJ2-3 and V is TRBV10-1; the match to TRBD1 covers 9 bases. The CDR3 is made up of 14 amino acids. The J segment lost 1 base and the V segment lost 4 bases, leaving 0 bases of the junction unmatched. Germline lookup yields CDR1 WNHNN and CDR2 SYGVQD (reference sequence). CDR3 sequence: CASSGDRGTDTQYF. The CDR3 DNA reads as TGCGCCAGCAGTGGGGACAGGGGCACAGATACGCAGTATTTT.

This clone was found once. The chain employs TRBV4-3 and TRBJ2-7, with 7 bases identical to TRBD2. Germline CDR1 reads LGHNA; CDR2 reads YSLEER. V lost 0 bases, J lost 3 bases, and 2 bases stayed unmatched. The CDR3 contains 14 residues. Here the CDR3 DNA reads TGCGCCAGCAGCCAAGACGGGGGGTTCTACGAGCAGTACTTC. It specifies CASSQDGGFYEQYF.

The chain recombines TRBV2 with TRBJ2-2; perhaps D is TRBD1 or TRBD2 (5 bases each). Trimming removed 6 bases from V and 13 bases from J, with 18 bases in between. This CDR3 has 13 amino acids. The germline CDR1 and CDR2 sequences are SNHLY and FYNNEI. In DNA form, the CDR3 reads TGTGCCAGCAGGAGGGGTCCAACCGAACGGCTGTTTTTT. Its translation: CASRRGPTERLFF.